The clone carrying this T cell receptor (beta chain) was picked up a small number of times. Its target is not known. CDR1 is LNHNV and CDR2 is YYDKDF in the germline V gene (reference sequence). The V end lost 5 bases, the J end lost 3 bases, and 13 bases lay between the germline ends. CDR3 length equals 14 residues. For CDR3 and TCR beta VDJ profiling, genomic DNA was the template used. TCRdb processed the reads anew with MiXCR; each CDR3 protein has one entry. This table holds approximately 270,000 distinct CDR3 sequences, 55% to 65% found once. The sample belongs to a study of CD8+CD57+ T cells in acquired aplastic anemia. Study-wide context: Average DNA yield from sorted CD4+ and CD8+ cells was about 3.2 ug.

Whole-study results and caveats: The same twenty-nine CD8+ CDR3 sequences occurred in patients and in controls.

Sequencing was done on a sample of sorted CD4+, CD8+, or CD8+CD57+ T cells (not recorded which) from PBMCs. This TCR came from a human donor with severe aplastic anemia or a healthy control (not recorded which). V usage is TRBV15 and J usage is TRBJ1-1; possible D gene TRBD1, 5 bases. DNA for the CDR3: TGTGCCACCAGCCATTCGGGGGGTCACACTGAAGCTTTCTTT. Translation: CATSHSGGHTEAFF.